The 27 T cell receptor beta chains below come from one sample, sequenced in a study of T-cell memory formation after mild COVID-19. TCRdb re-analysed the 5' RACE reads in MiXCR, keeping a single row per CDR3 protein. The sample lists 150,000 or so distinct CDR3 sequences, roughly 15% occurring once. Sequenced sample: PBMCs or a T cell subset sorted from them (not recorded which). Receptors originate from an adult woman who had mild COVID-19 (a few samples of this study predate the infection). Cell type and time point are not known.

This clonotype was counted between two and nine times. The V gene is TRBV14, the J gene TRBJ1-2; maybe TRBD1 (6 bases). Germline CDR1 and CDR2: SGHDN and FVKESK. The length of the CDR3 is 14 residues. V lost 2 bases to trimming and J lost 4 bases, with 11 bases between them. In nucleotides, the CDR3 is TGTGCCAGCAGCCAACAGGGGAGCCCCTATGGCTACACCTTC. It is translated as CASSQQGSPYGYTF. Variable domain in full (rest from reference TRBV14 and TRBJ1-2): EAGVTQFPSHSVIEKGQTVTLRCDPISGHDNLYWYRRVMGKEIKFLLHFVKESKQDESGMPNNRFLAERTGGTYSTLKVQPAELEDSGVYFCASSQQGSPYGYTFGSGTRLTVV.

This clonotype has just a few counts. This chain uses TRBV29-1 with TRBJ2-1; D is ambiguous. The length of the CDR3 is 12 residues. V gave up 7 bases and J gave up 0 bases, with 7 bases separating them. Germline loops: CDR1 SQVTM, CDR2 ANQGSEA. In DNA, the CDR3 is TGCAGCGGTCAATCCTCCTACAATGAGCAGTTCTTC. It encodes CSGQSSYNEQFF.

This chain uses TRBV6-1 with TRBJ2-7; 8 positions match TRBD2. Germline loops: CDR1 MNHNS, CDR2 SASEGT. Trimming removed 8 bases from V and 3 bases from J; junction bases left unmatched: 6. The CDR3 sequence is 13 residues long. CDR3 DNA sequence: TGTGCCAGCGAAAGCGGGGGCCGCTACGAGCAGTACTTC. As protein: CASESGGRYEQYF.

The V and J genes are TRBV20-1 and TRBJ2-3; D is perhaps TRBD1 (6 bases). The CDR3 has 13 amino acids. Trimming left V 5 bases short and J 5 bases short, with 14 bases between. Germline loops: CDR1 DFQATT, CDR2 SNEGSKA (reference sequence). The chain's CDR3 is CSAATGSRDTQYF. In nucleotides, the CDR3 is TGCAGTGCTGCGACAGGTTCAAGAGATACGCAGTATTTT.

This clonotype turned up a few times. The J gene is TRBJ1-2, the V gene TRBV4-3; maybe TRBD1 (5 bases). Trimming took 3 bases from V and 4 from J, leaving 9 bases between them. From germline, CDR1 is LGHNA and CDR2 YSLEER. This CDR3 comprises 13 residues. The CDR3 loop reads CASSHLDTYGYTF. Written as DNA, the CDR3 is TGCGCCAGCAGCCACCTGGACACCTATGGCTACACCTTC.

This clonotype was seen more than once but under ten times. J is TRBJ1-2 and V is TRBV27; maybe TRBD1 (5 bases). The V end lost 1 base, the J end lost 7 bases, and 22 bases lay between the germline ends. CDR1 and CDR2 from the germline V gene are MNHEY and SMNVEV (reference sequence). The CDR3 sequence is 17 residues long. As DNA, the CDR3 is TGTGCCAGCAGTTTATGGGGACGGCCGAGTATGGGGGTTGGCTACACCTTC. This codes for CASSLWGRPSMGVGYTF.

The V and J genes are TRBV12-3 or TRBV12-4 and TRBJ2-5; a possible D gene is TRBD1 (6 bases). V lost 6 bases and J lost 2, with 19 bases in between. The CDR3 is 16 residues long. CDR3 nucleotide sequence: TGTGCCAGCAGCCCTCAGGGGAAGAGGGGTCAAGAGACCCAGTACTTC. Its translation: CASSPQGKRGQETQYF.

The chain carries TRBV27 and TRBJ2-1, with no clear D. The germline V gene has CDR1 MNHEY and CDR2 SMNVEV (reference sequence). The CDR3 covers 12 residues. The ends were cut back, 1 base at V and 10 bases at J, with 8 bases in the middle. The CDR3 DNA is TGTGCCAGCAGTTTATTGGGGAACGAGCAGTTCTTC. Its translation: CASSLLGNEQFF.

This chain links TRBV2 with TRBJ2-2, with 7 bases that match TRBD2. Germline values: CDR1 SNHLY, CDR2 FYNNEI. The CDR3 runs to 16 residues. V shed 6 bases, J shed 0 bases, and the junction held 7 bases outside the gene matches. CDR3 sequence (DNA): TGTGCCAGCAGAGGGTTGACTAGCCCGAACACCGGGGAGCTGTTTTTT. Translation gives CASRGLTSPNTGELFF.

The chain joins TRBV2 to TRBJ2-1; 10 bases line up with TRBD2. The V gene end was trimmed by 3 bases and the J gene end by 2 bases; junction bases not matched to a gene: 4. This CDR3 is 16 amino acids long. Germline CDR1 and CDR2: SNHLY and FYNNEI. The CDR3 region is CASSDTSGVTYNEQFF. CDR3 DNA sequence: TGTGCCAGCAGTGATACTAGCGGGGTCACCTACAATGAGCAGTTCTTC.

This clonotype was observed a handful of times. V is TRBV10-3 and J is TRBJ2-1, with 8 bases identical to TRBD2. The CDR3 runs 14 residues. V gave up 7 bases and J gave up 7 bases; unmatched junction bases: 9. Germline-derived CDR1 and CDR2 are ENHRY and SYGVKD. The CDR3 spells CAITTGTRKNEQFF. The CDR3 bases are TGTGCCATCACCACCGGGACTAGAAAAAATGAGCAGTTCTTC.

This clonotype was seen just once. The rearrangement joins TRBV4-1 to TRBJ2-5; no clear D. Per the germline V gene, CDR1 is MGHRA and CDR2 is YSYEKL. The length of the CDR3 is 15 residues. V dropped 0 bases and J dropped 1 base, with 9 bases sitting between them. The DNA of the CDR3 is TGCGCCAGCAGCCAAGATTTCGCAGGCCAAGAGACCCAGTACTTC. Residues: CASSQDFAGQETQYF.

This clonotype ranks as medium-sized (0.01 to 0.1%). The chain recombines TRBV10-3 with TRBJ2-1; D is perhaps TRBD1 or TRBD2 (7 bases each). This CDR3 region has 16 residues. Between the trimmed V and J ends, which lost 10 bases and 5 bases, there was a span of 24 bases. Germline-derived CDR1 and CDR2 are ENHRY and SYGVKD. This chain's CDR3 is CATRGGASGPHNEQFF. The DNA for the CDR3 is TGTGCCACCAGGGGGGGGGCGAGCGGGCCCCACAATGAGCAGTTCTTC.

The rearrangement links TRBV7-9 to TRBJ2-5, with 10 positions matching TRBD2. The V gene end was trimmed by 4 bases and the J gene end by 2 bases; junction bases not matched to a gene: 4. The germline CDR1 and CDR2 sequences are SEHNR and FQNEAQ (reference sequence). The CDR3 loop spans 15 amino acids. CDR3 nucleotide sequence: TGTGCCAGCAGCTCACTAGCGGGGCTTCAAGAGACCCAGTACTTC. Translating gives CASSSLAGLQETQYF.

This clonotype was seen a few times. The CDR3 DNA sequence: TGTGCCAGCAGCGTAGAAGGGGCAGACGGTACGCAGTATTTT. This translates into CASSVEGADGTQYF. The J gene is TRBJ2-3, the V gene TRBV9, with a weak D call TRBD1 (5 bases). CDR3 size: 14 residues. Between the trimmed V and J ends, which lost 0 bases and 8 bases, there was a span of 13 bases. The germline CDR1 and CDR2 sequences are SGDLS and YYNGEE.

This clonotype was seen at least ten times. The V gene is TRBV7-6, the J gene TRBJ2-5; 13 bases line up with TRBD2. The ends lost 1 base at V and 4 bases at J; junction bases unmatched: 3. The germline V gene encodes CDR1 SGHVS and CDR2 FNYEAQ. This CDR3 has 16 amino acids. CDR3 loop: CASSLGGLAGRETQYF. The CDR3 DNA is TGTGCCAGCAGCTTAGGGGGACTAGCGGGAAGAGAGACCCAGTACTTC.

This clonotype was seen more than once but under ten times. The gene calls are TRBV25-1 and TRBJ2-2; TRBD1 matches at 7 bases. The germline V gene has CDR1 MGHDK and CDR2 SYGVNS. CDR3 length: 16 amino acids. J lost 6 bases, V lost 3 bases, and 10 bases had no gene match. CDR3 in DNA: TGTGCCAGCAGTGAGGGAAGGACAGGAGAGGCCGGGGAGCTGTTTTTT. Amino acid sequence: CASSEGRTGEAGELFF.

This clonotype was recorded a few times. The chain recombines TRBV29-1 with TRBJ2-7; perhaps TRBD2 as D (5 bases). CDR3 size: 12 residues. Trimming pared 6 bases from V and 2 bases from J, leaving 11 bases between. Germline V gene sequence: CDR1 SQVTM, CDR2 ANQGSEA. CDR3 sequence (DNA): TGCAGCGTGCTCGGGGTCGCCTACGAGCAGTACTTC. It translates to CSVLGVAYEQYF.

The chain combines TRBV2 with TRBJ2-1; possibly TRBD2 for D (5 bases). The CDR3 covers 18 residues. V was clipped by 6 bases and J by 0 bases, with 21 bases between them. Per germline, CDR1 SNHLY and CDR2 FYNNEI. CDR3 nucleotide sequence: TGTGCCAGCAGCCCACCGGGGAGCGTACTACCCTCCTACAATGAGCAGTTCTTC. It translates to CASSPPGSVLPSYNEQFF.

This clonotype was recorded a few times. The gene calls are TRBV3-1 and TRBJ1-6, with TRBD1 matching over 9 bases. Looked up from germline, CDR1 is LGHDT and CDR2 is YNNKEL (reference sequence). The junction had 4 bases not matched to a gene; V was cut back by 1 base and J by 9 bases. This CDR3 region has 15 residues. The CDR3, as DNA: TGTGCCAGCAGCCAAGCCGGGACAGGGACTTCACCCCTCCACTTT. Amino acids: CASSQAGTGTSPLHF.

V usage is TRBV12-3 or TRBV12-4 and J usage is TRBJ2-3; D unclear. This CDR3 spans 12 amino acids. Trimming left V 2 bases short and J 7 bases short, with 7 bases between. CDR3 region: CASSLWLNTQYF. The CDR3 coding sequence is TGTGCCAGCAGTTTATGGCTGAATACGCAGTATTTT.

The V gene is TRBV2, the J gene TRBJ2-1; 8 bases are shared with TRBD1. Trimming took 6 bases from V and 5 from J; bases not matched to a gene: 3. Germline assignment: CDR1 SNHLY and CDR2 FYNNEI. The CDR3 has 13 residues. The CDR3 spells CASSADRDNEQFF. The DNA for the CDR3 is TGTGCCAGCAGCGCGGACAGGGACAATGAGCAGTTCTTC.

V usage is TRBV15 and J usage is TRBJ2-7, with D possibly called TRBD1 or TRBD2 (5 bases each). CDR1 is LNHNV, CDR2 YYDKDF, per germline (reference sequence). This CDR3 has 16 amino acids. V gave up 4 bases and J gave up 5 bases, with 21 bases separating them. The CDR3 region is CATSTQGARRLNEQYF. CDR3 nucleotides: TGTGCCACCAGCACGCAGGGAGCAAGGCGGTTGAACGAGCAGTACTTC.

The chain uses TRBV4-1 and TRBJ1-2; D call uncertain. With 4 bases removed from V and 0 bases from J, the gap between germline ends came to 12 bases. CDR3 length: 15 amino acids. CDR1 and CDR2 (germline): MGHRA, YSYEKL. The DNA of the CDR3 is TGCGCCAGCAGCCCCGGATGGGGAGCTAACTATGGCTACACCTTC. Protein sequence: CASSPGWGANYGYTF.

The CDR3 bases are TGTGCCAGCAGGAATTCACCGGACGGAAACACCATATATTTT. This translates into CASRNSPDGNTIYF. J is TRBJ1-3 and V is TRBV5-6, with D unclear. There are 14 residues in the CDR3. Looked up from germline, CDR1 is SGHDT and CDR2 is YYEEEE. Trimming cost V 5 bases and J 4 bases, with 13 bases left between them. The variable domain in full, with the rest retrieved from reference TRBV5-6 and TRBJ1-3, is DAGVTQSPTHLIKTRGQQVTLRCSPKSGHDTVSWYQQALGQGPQFIFQYYEEEERQRGNFPDRFSGHQFPNYSSELNVNALLLGDSALYLCASRNSPDGNTIYFGEGSWLTVV.

The J gene is TRBJ1-1, the V gene TRBV6-6; a possible D gene is TRBD1 (6 bases). This CDR3 comprises 15 residues. The V end was cut by 5 bases, the J end by 5 bases, with 18 bases between. The V gene's germline CDR1 is MNHNY and CDR2 SVGAGI (reference sequence). The CDR3 DNA reads as TGTGCCAGCAGTCCCCGAGGGGGGCTGAGTACTGAAGCTTTCTTT. It yields the protein CASSPRGGLSTEAFF.

This clonotype came up many times. The J gene is TRBJ2-2, the V gene TRBV4-3, with TRBD1 identical over 7 bases. With 1 base clipped from V and 1 base from J, the junction kept 6 bases outside the gene matches. This CDR3 has 17 amino acids. Looked up from germline, CDR1 is LGHNA and CDR2 is YSLEER. DNA for the CDR3: TGCGCCAGCAGCCAAGTTAATAGGGGGCGGAACACCGGGGAGCTGTTTTTT. Translating it yields CASSQVNRGRNTGELFF.